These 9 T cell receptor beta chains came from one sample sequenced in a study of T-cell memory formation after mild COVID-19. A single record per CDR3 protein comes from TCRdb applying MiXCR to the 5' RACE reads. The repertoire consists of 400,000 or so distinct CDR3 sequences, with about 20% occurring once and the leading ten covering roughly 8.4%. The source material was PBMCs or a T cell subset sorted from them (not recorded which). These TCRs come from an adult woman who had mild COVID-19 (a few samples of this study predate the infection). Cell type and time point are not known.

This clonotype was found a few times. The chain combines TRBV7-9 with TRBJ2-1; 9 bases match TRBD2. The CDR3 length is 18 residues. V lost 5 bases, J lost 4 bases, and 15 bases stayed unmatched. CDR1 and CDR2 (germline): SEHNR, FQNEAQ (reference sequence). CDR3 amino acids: CASSPRLAGIQDYNEQFF. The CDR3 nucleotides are TGTGCCAGCAGCCCGCGGCTAGCGGGAATTCAAGATTACAATGAGCAGTTCTTC. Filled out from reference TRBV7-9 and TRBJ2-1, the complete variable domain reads DTGVSQNPRHKITKRGQNVTFRCDPISEHNRLYWYRQTLGQGPEFLTYFQNEAQLEKSRLLSDRFSAERPKGSFSTLEIQRTEQGDSAMYLCASSPRLAGIQDYNEQFFGPGTRLTVL.

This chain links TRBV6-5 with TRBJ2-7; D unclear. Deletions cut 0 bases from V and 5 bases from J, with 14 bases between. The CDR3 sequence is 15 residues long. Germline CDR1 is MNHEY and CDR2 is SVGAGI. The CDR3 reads CASSYSIDTVHEQYF. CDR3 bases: TGTGCCAGCAGTTACTCGATTGACACAGTGCACGAGCAGTACTTC.

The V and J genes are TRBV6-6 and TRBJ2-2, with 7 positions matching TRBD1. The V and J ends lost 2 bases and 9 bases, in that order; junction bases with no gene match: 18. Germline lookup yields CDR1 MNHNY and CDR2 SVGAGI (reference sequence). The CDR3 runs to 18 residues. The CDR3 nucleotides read TGTGCCAGCAGTTACCGCGGCCCGGCGACAGGGAGAGGCTGGGAGCTGTTTTTT. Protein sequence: CASSYRGPATGRGWELFF.

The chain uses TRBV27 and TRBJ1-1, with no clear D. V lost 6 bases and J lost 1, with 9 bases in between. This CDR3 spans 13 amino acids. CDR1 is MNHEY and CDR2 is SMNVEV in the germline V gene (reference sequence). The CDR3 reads CASRDGPNTEAFF. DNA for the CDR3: TGTGCCAGCAGGGACGGACCGAACACTGAAGCTTTCTTT.

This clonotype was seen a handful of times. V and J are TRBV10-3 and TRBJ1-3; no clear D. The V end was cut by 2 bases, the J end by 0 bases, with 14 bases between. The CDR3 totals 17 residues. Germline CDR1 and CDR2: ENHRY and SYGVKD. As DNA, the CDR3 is TGTGCCATCAGTGAGCTCCCTTTGGTCAACTCTGGAAACACCATATATTTT. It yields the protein CAISELPLVNSGNTIYF.

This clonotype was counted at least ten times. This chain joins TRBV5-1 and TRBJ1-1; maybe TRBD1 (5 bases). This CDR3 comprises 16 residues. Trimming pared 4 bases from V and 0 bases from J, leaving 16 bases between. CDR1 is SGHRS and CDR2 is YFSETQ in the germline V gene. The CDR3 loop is CASSLQGRSMNTEAFF. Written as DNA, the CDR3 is TGCGCCAGCAGCCTCCAGGGTAGGAGCATGAACACTGAAGCTTTCTTT.

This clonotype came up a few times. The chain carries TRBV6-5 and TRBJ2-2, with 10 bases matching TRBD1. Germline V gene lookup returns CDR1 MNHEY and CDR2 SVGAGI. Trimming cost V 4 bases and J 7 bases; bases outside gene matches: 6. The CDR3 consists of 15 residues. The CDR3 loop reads CASSSDRGYGGELFF. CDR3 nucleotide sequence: TGTGCCAGCAGTTCGGACAGGGGGTATGGCGGGGAGCTGTTTTTT.

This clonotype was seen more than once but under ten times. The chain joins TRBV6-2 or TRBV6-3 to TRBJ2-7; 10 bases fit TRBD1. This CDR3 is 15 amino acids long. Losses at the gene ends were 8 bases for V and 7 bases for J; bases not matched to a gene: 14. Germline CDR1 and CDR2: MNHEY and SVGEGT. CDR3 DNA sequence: TGTGCCAGCCCCCTACTCCGGGACAGGGGAGGTGAGCAGTACTTC. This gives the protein CASPLLRDRGGEQYF.

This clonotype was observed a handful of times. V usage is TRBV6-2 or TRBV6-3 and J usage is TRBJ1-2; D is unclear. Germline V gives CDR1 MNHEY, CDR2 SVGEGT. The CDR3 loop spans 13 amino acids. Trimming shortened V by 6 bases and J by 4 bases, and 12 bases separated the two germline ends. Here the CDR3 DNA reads TGTGCCAGCAGCCCCACACGACTCTATGGCTACACCTTC. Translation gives CASSPTRLYGYTF.